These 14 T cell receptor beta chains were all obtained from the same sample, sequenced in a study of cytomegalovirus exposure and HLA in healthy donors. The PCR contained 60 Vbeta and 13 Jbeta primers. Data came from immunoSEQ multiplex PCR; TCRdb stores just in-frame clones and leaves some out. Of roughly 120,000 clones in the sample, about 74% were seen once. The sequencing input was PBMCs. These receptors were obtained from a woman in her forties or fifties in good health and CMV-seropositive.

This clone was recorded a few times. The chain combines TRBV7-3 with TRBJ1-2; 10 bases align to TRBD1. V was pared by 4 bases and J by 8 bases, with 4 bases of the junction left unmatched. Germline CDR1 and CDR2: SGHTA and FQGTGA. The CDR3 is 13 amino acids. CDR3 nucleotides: TGTGCCAGCAGCTCTGGGACAGGGGTCGGCTACACCTTC. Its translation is CASSSGTGVGYTF.

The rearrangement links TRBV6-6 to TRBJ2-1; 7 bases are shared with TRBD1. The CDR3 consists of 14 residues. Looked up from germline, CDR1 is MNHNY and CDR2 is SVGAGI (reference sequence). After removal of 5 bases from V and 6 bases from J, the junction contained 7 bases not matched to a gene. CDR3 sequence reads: CASSQPGQINEQFF. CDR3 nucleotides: TGTGCCAGCAGTCAACCGGGACAGATCAATGAGCAGTTCTTC.

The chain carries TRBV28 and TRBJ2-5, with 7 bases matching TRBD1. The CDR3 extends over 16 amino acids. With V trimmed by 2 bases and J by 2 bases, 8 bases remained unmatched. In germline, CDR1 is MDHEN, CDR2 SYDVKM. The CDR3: CASSLRRTGRQETQYF. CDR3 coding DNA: TGTGCCAGCAGTTTACGAAGGACAGGCAGACAAGAGACCCAGTACTTC.

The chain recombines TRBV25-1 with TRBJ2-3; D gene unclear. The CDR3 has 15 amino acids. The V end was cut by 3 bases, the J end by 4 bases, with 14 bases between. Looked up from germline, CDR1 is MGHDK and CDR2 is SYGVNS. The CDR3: CASSDDNSPSDTQYF. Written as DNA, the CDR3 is TGTGCCAGCAGTGACGACAACTCACCCTCAGATACGCAGTATTTT. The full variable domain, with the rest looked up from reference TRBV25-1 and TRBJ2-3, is EADIYQTPRYLVIGTGKKITLECSQTMGHDKMYWYQQDPGMELHLIHYSYGVNSTEKGDLSSESTVSRIRTEHFPLTLESARPSHTSQYLCASSDDNSPSDTQYFGPGTRLTVL.

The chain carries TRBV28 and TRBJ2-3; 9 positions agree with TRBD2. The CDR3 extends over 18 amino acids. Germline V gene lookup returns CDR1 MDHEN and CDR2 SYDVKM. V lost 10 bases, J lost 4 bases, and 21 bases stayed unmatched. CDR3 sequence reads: CATDGLATNGLASDTQYF. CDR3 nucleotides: TGTGCCACAGACGGACTAGCGACCAACGGACTAGCTTCAGATACGCAGTATTTT.

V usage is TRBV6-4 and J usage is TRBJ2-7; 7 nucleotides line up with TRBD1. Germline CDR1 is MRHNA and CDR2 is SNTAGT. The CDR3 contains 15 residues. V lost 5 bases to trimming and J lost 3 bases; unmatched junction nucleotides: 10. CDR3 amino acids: CASSPPGQMFYEQYF. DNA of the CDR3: TGTGCCAGCAGTCCCCCGGGACAGATGTTCTACGAGCAGTACTTC.

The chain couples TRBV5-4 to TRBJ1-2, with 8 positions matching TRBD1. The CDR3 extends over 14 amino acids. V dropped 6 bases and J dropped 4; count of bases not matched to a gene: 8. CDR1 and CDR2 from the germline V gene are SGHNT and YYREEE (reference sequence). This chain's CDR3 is CASNSGGRGYGYTF. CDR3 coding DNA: TGTGCCAGCAACTCAGGGGGCAGAGGCTATGGCTACACCTTC.

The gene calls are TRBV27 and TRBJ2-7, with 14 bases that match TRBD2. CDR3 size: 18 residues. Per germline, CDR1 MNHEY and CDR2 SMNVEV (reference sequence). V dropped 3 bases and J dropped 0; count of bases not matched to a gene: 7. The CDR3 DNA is TGTGCCAGCAGTTTCTTGACTAGCGGGGGGGTGAGCTCCTACGAGCAGTACTTC. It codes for CASSFLTSGGVSSYEQYF.

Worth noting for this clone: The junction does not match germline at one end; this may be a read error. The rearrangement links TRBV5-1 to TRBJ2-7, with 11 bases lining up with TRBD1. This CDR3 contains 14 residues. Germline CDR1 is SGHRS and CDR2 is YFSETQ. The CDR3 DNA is TGCGCCAGCAGCTCCGGGACAGGGGGGCTCGAGCAGTGCTTC. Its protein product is CASSSGTGGLEQCF.

CDR3 sequence (DNA): TGTGCCAGCGGAGTACTCACAGATACGCAGTATTTT. Translation: CASGVLTDTQYF. The chain combines TRBV7-2 with TRBJ2-3; D gene ambiguous. This CDR3 has 12 residues. Germline V gives CDR1 SGHTA, CDR2 FQGNSA. Trimming left V 8 bases short and J 2 bases short, with 8 bases between.

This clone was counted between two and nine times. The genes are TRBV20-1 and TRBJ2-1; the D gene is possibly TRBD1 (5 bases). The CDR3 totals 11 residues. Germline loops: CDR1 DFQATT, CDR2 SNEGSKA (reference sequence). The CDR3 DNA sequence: TGCAGCGGGCAGGGAAACAATGAGCAGTTCTTC. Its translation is CSGQGNNEQFF.

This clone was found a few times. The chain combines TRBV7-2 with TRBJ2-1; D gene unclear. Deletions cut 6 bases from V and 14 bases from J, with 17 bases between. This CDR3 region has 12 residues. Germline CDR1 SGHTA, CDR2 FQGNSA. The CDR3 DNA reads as TGTGCCAGCAGTCCCGTCGAGGCCGGTAAGTTCTTC. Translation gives CASSPVEAGKFF.

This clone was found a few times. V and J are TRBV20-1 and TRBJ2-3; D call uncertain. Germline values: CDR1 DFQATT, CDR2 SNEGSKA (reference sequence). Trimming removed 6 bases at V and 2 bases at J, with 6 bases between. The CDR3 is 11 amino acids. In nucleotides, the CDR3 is TGCAGTGCGGCCCACACAGATACGCAGTATTTT. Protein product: CSAAHTDTQYF.

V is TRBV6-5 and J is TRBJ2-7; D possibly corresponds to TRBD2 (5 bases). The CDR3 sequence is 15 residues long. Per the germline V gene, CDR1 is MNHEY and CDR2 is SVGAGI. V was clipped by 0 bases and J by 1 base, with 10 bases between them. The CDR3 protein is CASSYSAPGSYEQYF. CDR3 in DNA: TGTGCCAGCAGTTACTCTGCTCCGGGGTCCTACGAGCAGTACTTC.